The 5 T cell receptor beta chains reported below all come from one sample, sequenced in a study of CD8 T cells in Susac syndrome. Roughly 0.45 to 1 ug RNA was reverse transcribed with random hexamers. TCRdb passed the immunoSEQ multiplex PCR reads through MiXCR, listing each CDR3 protein once. The sample consists of around 170,000 distinct CDR3 sequences, roughly 94% of them appearing once. Material: CD8+ T cells from PBMCs. The receptors were sampled from a human donor with Susac syndrome.

The chain carries TRBV5-6 and TRBJ2-1, with D tentatively TRBD2 (6 bases). The CDR3 has 14 residues. V lost 3 bases, J lost 7 bases, and 14 bases lay in between. Looked up from germline, CDR1 is SGHDT and CDR2 is YYEEEE. The CDR3 sequence is CASSYGTPENEQFF. DNA of the CDR3: TGTGCCAGCAGCTACGGGACTCCTGAGAATGAGCAGTTCTTC.

The chain carries TRBV4-1 and TRBJ2-3, with D unclear. V was pared by 4 bases and J by 2 bases, with 25 bases between. CDR1 is MGHRA, CDR2 YSYEKL, per germline. This CDR3 has 19 amino acids. In DNA form, the CDR3 reads TGCGCCAGCAGCCCCTGGGGTAGTAACACCGGGCGTAACACAGATACGCAGTATTTT. Translated: CASSPWGSNTGRNTDTQYF.

The DNA for the CDR3 is TGTGCCAGCAGCTTAGCAGCAGGGCCCAATCAGCCCCAGCATTTT. Protein product: CASSLAAGPNQPQHF. V usage is TRBV7-9 and J usage is TRBJ1-5; perhaps TRBD1 as D (5 bases). CDR1 and CDR2 from the germline V gene are SEHNR and FQNEAQ (reference sequence). The V end was cut by 0 bases, the J end by 3 bases, with 9 bases between. The CDR3 contains 15 residues.

DNA for the CDR3: TGCAGTGCTCTTCTAGCGGGAGTGGGTGATGAGCAGTTCTTC. It specifies CSALLAGVGDEQFF. The chain joins TRBV20-1 to TRBJ2-1; TRBD2 aligns across 10 bases. CDR3 length: 14 residues. Germline V gene lookup returns CDR1 DFQATT and CDR2 SNEGSKA (reference sequence). Unmatched junction bases numbered 9, after V lost 5 bases and J lost 8 bases.

V is TRBV20-1 and J is TRBJ2-1; D tentatively fits TRBD1 or TRBD2 (5 bases each). The CDR3 has 11 amino acids. Deletions cut 5 bases from V and 9 bases from J, with 11 bases between. Germline V CDR1 and CDR2: DFQATT, SNEGSKA (reference sequence). CDR3 coding DNA: TGCAGTGCTCCAGGGACCGGTGAGCAGTTCTTC. This codes for CSAPGTGEQFF.